This T cell receptor (beta chain) was identified in a study of blood T cells in healthy people across ages. For the study at large: Template switching caught about one barcoded beta molecule for each two T cells. General study findings and limits: Higher diversity and more naive CD4+ cells were features of long-lived donors, compared to aged donors.

Remarks on this clonotype: Its antigen is unidentified. A junction end diverges from the germline sequence, so it may reflect a read error.

Aged roughly 6 to 100, donors were systemically healthy Caucasians from Russia. Combining a sample-barcoded 5' primer with a J-beta primer mix, a second PCR ran for roughly 7 to 12 cycles. MiXCR, applied by TCRdb to the 5' RACE reads, yields one record per CDR3 protein. The sample has 1.2 million to 1.5 million distinct CDR3 sequences; approximately 42% are singletons. Germline-derived CDR1 and CDR2 are DFQATT and SNEGSKA (reference sequence). The CDR3 totals 13 residues. The sample comprised blood. The chain recombines TRBV20-1 with TRBJ2-1, with D possibly matching TRBD2 (5 bases). The sequence was obtained from a woman younger than 35 in good health. DNA of the CDR3: TGCAGTGCTACAGGCCCGGGGTACAATGAGCGGTTCTTC. This translates into CSATGPGYNERFF.